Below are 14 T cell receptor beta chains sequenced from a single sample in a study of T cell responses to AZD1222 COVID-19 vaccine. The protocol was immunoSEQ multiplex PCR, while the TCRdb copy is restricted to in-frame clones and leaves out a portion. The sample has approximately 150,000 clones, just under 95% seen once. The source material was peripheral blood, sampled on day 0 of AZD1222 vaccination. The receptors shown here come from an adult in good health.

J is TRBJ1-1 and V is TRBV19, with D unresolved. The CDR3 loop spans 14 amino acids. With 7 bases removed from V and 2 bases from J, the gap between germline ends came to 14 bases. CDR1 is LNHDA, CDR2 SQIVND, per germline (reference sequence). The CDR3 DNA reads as TGTGCCAGTACCATTAACGCAGTAAACACTGAAGCTTTCTTT. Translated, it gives CASTINAVNTEAFF.

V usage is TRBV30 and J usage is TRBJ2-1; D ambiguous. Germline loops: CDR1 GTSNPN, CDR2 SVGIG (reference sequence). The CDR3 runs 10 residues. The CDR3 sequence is CGPRDNEQFF. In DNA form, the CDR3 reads TGTGGCCCACGCGACAATGAGCAGTTCTTC.

CDR3 DNA sequence: TGTGCCAGCAGCCCTCGGGGGGGCCGCTCCTACAATGAGCAGTTCTTC. It is translated as CASSPRGGRSYNEQFF. The rearrangement links TRBV14 to TRBJ2-1; TRBD2 matches 8 bases. With V trimmed by 4 bases and J by 0 bases, 5 bases remained unmatched. The CDR3 spans 16 residues. From germline, CDR1 is SGHDN and CDR2 FVKESK.

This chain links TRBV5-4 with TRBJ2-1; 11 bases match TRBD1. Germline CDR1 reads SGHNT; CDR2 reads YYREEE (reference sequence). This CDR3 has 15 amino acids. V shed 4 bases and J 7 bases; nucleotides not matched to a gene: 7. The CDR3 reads CASSATGTGGNEQFF. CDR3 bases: TGTGCCAGCAGCGCGACCGGGACAGGGGGGAATGAGCAGTTCTTC.

This chain's CDR3 is CASSIAPGNTIYF. Written as DNA, the CDR3 is TGTGCCAGTAGTATAGCGCCGGGAAACACCATATATTTT. The chain links TRBV19 to TRBJ1-3, with D unresolved. CDR1 and CDR2 (germline): LNHDA, SQIVND (reference sequence). V lost 1 base to trimming and J lost 4 bases, with 5 bases between them. This CDR3 is 13 amino acids long.

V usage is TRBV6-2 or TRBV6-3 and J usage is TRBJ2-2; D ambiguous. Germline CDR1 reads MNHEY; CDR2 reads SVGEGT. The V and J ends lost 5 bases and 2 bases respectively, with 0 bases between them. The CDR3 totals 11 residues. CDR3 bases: TGTGCCAGCAGTAACACCGGGGAGCTGTTTTTT. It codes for CASSNTGELFF.

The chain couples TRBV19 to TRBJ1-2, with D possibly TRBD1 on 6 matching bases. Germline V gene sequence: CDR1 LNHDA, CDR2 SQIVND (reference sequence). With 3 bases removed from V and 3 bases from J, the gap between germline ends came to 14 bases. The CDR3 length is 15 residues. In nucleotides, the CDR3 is TGTGCCAGTAGTATGGATCGGGGGGCGGACTATGGCTACACCTTC. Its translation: CASSMDRGADYGYTF.

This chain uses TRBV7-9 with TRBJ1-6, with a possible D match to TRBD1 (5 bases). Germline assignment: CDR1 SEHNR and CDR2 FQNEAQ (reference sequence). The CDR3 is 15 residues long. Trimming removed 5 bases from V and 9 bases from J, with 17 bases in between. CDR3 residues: CASSPGTFQSSPLHF. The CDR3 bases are TGTGCCAGCAGCCCAGGGACTTTTCAGAGTTCACCCCTCCACTTT. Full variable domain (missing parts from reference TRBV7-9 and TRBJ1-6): DTGVSQNPRHKITKRGQNVTFRCDPISEHNRLYWYRQTLGQGPEFLTYFQNEAQLEKSRLLSDRFSAERPKGSFSTLEIQRTEQGDSAMYLCASSPGTFQSSPLHFGNGTRLTVT.

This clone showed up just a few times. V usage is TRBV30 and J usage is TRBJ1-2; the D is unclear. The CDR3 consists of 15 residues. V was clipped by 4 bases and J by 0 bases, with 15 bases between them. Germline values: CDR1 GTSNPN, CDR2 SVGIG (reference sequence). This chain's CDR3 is CAWNGITAANYGYTF. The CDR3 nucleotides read TGTGCCTGGAACGGTATAACTGCAGCTAACTATGGCTACACCTTC.

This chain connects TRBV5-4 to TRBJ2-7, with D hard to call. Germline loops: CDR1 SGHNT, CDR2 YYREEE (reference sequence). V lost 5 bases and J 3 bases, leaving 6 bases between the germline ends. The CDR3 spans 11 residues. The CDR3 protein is CASSNSYEQYF. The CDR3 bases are TGTGCCAGCAGTAACAGCTACGAGCAGTACTTC.

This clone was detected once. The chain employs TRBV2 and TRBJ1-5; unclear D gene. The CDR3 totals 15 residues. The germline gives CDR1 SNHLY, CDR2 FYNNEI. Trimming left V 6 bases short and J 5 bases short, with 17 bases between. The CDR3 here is CASRIPSGGDQPQHF. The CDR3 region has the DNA TGTGCCAGCAGAATCCCTTCGGGTGGTGATCAGCCCCAGCATTTT.

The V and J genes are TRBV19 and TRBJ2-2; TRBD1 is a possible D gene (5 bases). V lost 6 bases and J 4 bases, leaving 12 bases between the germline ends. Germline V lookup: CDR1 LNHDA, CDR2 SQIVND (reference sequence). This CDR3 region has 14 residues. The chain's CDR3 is CASRAGHSTGELFF. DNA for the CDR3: TGTGCCAGTAGAGCAGGGCACTCCACCGGGGAGCTGTTTTTT.

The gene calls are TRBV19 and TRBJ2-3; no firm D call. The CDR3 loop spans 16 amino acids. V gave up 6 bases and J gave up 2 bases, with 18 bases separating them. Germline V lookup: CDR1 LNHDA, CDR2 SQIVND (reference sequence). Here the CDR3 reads CASSGSPGSVTDTQYF. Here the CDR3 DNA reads TGTGCCAGTAGCGGAAGTCCCGGATCAGTCACAGATACGCAGTATTTT.

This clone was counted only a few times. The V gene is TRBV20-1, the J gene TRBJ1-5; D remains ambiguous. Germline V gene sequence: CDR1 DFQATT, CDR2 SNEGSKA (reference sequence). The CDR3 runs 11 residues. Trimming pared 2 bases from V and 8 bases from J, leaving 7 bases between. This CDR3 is CSARIAEPQHF. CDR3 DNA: TGCAGTGCTAGAATCGCTGAGCCCCAGCATTTT.